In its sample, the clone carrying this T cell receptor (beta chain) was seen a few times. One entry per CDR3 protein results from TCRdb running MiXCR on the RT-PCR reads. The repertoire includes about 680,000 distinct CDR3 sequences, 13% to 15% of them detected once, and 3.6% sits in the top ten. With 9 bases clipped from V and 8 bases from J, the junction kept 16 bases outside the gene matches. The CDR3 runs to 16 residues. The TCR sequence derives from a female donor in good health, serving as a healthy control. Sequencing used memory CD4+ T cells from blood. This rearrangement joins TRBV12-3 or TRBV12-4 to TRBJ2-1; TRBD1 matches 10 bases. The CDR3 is CARSLIGDRGGDEQFF. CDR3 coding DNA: TGTGCCAGATCCTTAATTGGGGACAGGGGAGGGGATGAGCAGTTCTTC.